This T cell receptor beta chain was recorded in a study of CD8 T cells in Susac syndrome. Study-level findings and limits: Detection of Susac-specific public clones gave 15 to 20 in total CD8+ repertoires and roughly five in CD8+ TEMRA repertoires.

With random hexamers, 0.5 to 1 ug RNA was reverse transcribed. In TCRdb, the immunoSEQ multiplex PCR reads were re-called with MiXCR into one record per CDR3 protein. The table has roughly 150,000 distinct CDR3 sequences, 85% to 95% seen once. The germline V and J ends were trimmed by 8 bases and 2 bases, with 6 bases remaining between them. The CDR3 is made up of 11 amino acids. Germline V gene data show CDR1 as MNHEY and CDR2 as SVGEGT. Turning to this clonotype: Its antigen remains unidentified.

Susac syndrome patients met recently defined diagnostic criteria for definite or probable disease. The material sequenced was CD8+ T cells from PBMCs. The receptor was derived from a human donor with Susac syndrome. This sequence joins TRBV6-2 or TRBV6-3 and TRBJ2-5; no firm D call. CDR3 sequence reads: CASRRQETQYF. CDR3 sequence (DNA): TGTGCCAGCCGACGTCAAGAGACCCAGTACTTC.